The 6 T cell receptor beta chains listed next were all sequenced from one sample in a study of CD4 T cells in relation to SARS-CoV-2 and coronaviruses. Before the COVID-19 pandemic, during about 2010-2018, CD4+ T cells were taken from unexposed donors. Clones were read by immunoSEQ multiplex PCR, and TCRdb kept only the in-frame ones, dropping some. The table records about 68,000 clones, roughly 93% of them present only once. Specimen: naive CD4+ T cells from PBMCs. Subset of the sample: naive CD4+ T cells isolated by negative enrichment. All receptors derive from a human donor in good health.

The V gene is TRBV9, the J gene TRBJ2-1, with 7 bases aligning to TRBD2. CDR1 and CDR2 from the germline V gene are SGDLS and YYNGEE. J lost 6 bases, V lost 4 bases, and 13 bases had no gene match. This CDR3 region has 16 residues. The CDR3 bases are TGTGCCAGCAGCCCTTTTGCGGGAGAGCAGGTCAATGAGCAGTTCTTC. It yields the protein CASSPFAGEQVNEQFF.

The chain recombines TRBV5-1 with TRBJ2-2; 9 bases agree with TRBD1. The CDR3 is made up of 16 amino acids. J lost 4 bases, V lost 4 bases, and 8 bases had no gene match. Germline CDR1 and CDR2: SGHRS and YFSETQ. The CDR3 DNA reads TGCGCCAGCAGCCGCGCTCGACAGGGGGTCACCGGGGAGCTGTTTTTT. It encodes CASSRARQGVTGELFF.

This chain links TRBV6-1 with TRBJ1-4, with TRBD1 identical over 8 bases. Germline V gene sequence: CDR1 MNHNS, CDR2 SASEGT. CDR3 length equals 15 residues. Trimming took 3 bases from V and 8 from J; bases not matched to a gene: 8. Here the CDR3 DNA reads TGTGCCAGCAGTGACAGGGGGCTGGAGAACGAAAAACTGTTTTTT. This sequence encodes CASSDRGLENEKLFF.

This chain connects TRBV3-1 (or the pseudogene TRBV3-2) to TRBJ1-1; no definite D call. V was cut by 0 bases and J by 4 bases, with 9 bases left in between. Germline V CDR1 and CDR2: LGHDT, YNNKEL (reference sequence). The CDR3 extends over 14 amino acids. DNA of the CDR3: TGTGCCAGCAGCCAAGAGGGCGGGTCCACTGAAGCTTTCTTT. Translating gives CASSQEGGSTEAFF.

CDR3 coding DNA: TGCGCCAGCAGCTTGACAGGGACCACTGAAGCTTTCTTT. Amino acid sequence: CASSLTGTTEAFF. The rearrangement uses TRBV5-1 and TRBJ1-1; TRBD1 might be the D (6 bases). Germline CDR1 SGHRS, CDR2 YFSETQ. V gave up 1 base and J gave up 4 bases, with 8 bases separating them. The CDR3 contains 13 residues.

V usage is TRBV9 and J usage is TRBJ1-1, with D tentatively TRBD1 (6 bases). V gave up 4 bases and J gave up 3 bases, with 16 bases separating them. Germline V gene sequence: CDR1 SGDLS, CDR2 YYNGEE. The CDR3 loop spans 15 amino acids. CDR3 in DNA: TGTGCCAGCAGCCGATCGGGGGGGCCTGACACTGAAGCTTTCTTT. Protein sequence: CASSRSGGPDTEAFF.